These T cell receptor beta chains were read from a single sample in a study of T cell responses to AZD1222 COVID-19 vaccine. Using immunoSEQ multiplex PCR, the repertoire was profiled, and TCRdb retains in-frame clones only, with some absent. Of fewer than 110,000 clones in the sample, roughly nine tenths were seen once. Sequenced material: peripheral blood, taken 28 days after the second AZD1222 dose. These receptors were obtained from an adult who received the AZD1222 COVID-19 vaccine. The CDR3 runs from the conserved cysteine through the conserved F or W. The D gene is left open where the match is weak.

d_gene,j_gene,v_gene,CDR3aa
-,TRBJ1-1,TRBV10-1,CASSESSGMNTEAFF
TRBD2,TRBJ2-1,TRBV7-9,CASSLVGLAGNIYNEQFF
TRBD1,TRBJ1-2,TRBV7-9,CASSPLGTDRGSVGYTF
TRBD1,TRBJ1-4,TRBV5-4,CASSLPSGQGRQKLFF
-,TRBJ1-1,TRBV18,CASSPQDSWTMNTEAFF
TRBD1,TRBJ2-3,TRBV6-5,CASSYSGQGAYTQYF
-,TRBJ2-5,TRBV7-9,CASSLSTSETQYF
TRBD1,TRBJ2-7,TRBV19,CASSIRDREYEQYF
TRBD2,TRBJ2-3,TRBV9,CASKAAGGRTDTQYF
TRBD2,TRBJ2-1,TRBV4-3,CASSQPSGGINEQFF
-,TRBJ2-7,TRBV3-1/TRBV3-2,CASSQGGVPYEQYF
-,TRBJ1-5,TRBV19,CASSPRPGGDNQPQHF
-,TRBJ1-1,TRBV2,CASTADAGVFTEAFF
-,TRBJ2-1,TRBV6-6,CASSADSNEQFF
-,TRBJ2-7,TRBV5-4,CASSFGGDEQYF
-,TRBJ1-3,TRBV19,CASRAQASSGNTIYF
-,TRBJ2-3,TRBV11-2,CASSWKGTDTQYF
TRBD2,TRBJ2-7,TRBV28,CASSLARGGVVRHEQYF
-,TRBJ2-1,TRBV7-2,CASSHNRNNEQFF
-,TRBJ1-5,TRBV7-8,CASSLAVGGNNQPQHF
-,TRBJ1-2,TRBV12-3/TRBV12-4,CASSSDGPYGYTF
-,TRBJ2-6,TRBV5-1,CASSEGTGANVLTF